The sequence of this TCR beta chain was determined in a study of T cells after yellow fever vaccination. Whole-study context: Fractions low in cell number were prepared with SMART-Seq v4 Ultra Low Input. General observations from the study: Contamination by abundant bulk-population clonotypes could be present in FACS-sorted repertoires. Post-booster reappearance was seen for most primary-vaccination clones (roughly 96% CD4, 85% to 90% CD8).

Turning to this clonotype: Its target is not known.

V shed 5 bases and J 6 bases; nucleotides not matched to a gene: 13. This CDR3 has 16 residues. CDR1 is MNHEY and CDR2 is SVGAGI in the germline V gene. 5'RACE template switching added a universal primer site and UMIs to TCR cDNA. TCRdb used MiXCR to reprocess the 5' RACE reads, holding one entry per CDR3 protein. Of 300,000 to 400,000 distinct CDR3 sequences in the sample, roughly an eighth were seen once. Specimen: CD4+ T cells sorted from PBMCs, collected 15 days after the yellow fever booster vaccination. The chain combines TRBV6-5 with TRBJ2-1, with TRBD1 matching 7 bases. The TCR originated in a man aged 18 to 35 who received the YFV17D yellow fever vaccine. The CDR3 protein is CASSPFGTAVGNEQFF. CDR3 sequence (DNA): TGTGCCAGCAGTCCTTTTGGGACAGCGGTTGGCAATGAGCAGTTCTTC.